This TCR beta chain emerged from a study of chemoradiotherapy in HPV16-positive cancers. Notes on this clone: Its antigen is undetermined.

Points from the study as a whole: Functional assays defining HPV-specific T cells used only a couple of HPV16-positive patients.

With 4 bases clipped from V and 2 bases from J, the junction kept 7 bases outside the gene matches. Germline V gene lookup returns CDR1 SGHTA and CDR2 FQGNSA. The CDR3 is 17 residues long. Assay: immunoSEQ multiplex PCR; the TCRdb copy retains only in-frame clones and omits some. The data contain some 19,000 clones, 86% of them singletons. The chain joins TRBV7-2 to TRBJ2-3, with 12 nucleotides matching TRBD2. The sample in question was blood, obtained from a patient who underwent chemoradiotherapy. The sequence was collected from a human donor with HPV-associated anogenital cancer. The CDR3 DNA sequence: TGTGCCAGCAGCTCGGCTAGCGGGGGGGGACCCACAGATACGCAGTATTTT. Protein product: CASSSASGGGPTDTQYF.